This section outlines one T cell receptor beta chain sequence together with its context. Its antigen is unidentified. TCRdb processed the multiplex PCR reads anew with MiXCR; each CDR3 protein has one entry. This sample has about 21,000 distinct CDR3 sequences; around 50% occur once, and the top ten carry more than 13%. The CDR3 is made up of 13 amino acids. Germline CDR1 is MNHEY and CDR2 is SMNVEV (reference sequence). The ends were cut back, 2 bases at V and 5 bases at J, with 9 bases in the middle. This specimen comes from a study of breast tumors, draining lymph nodes, adjacent tissues. Overall study findings and caveats: Tumors had less TCR diversity than lymph nodes, more than nontumor tissue.

This sequence originates from a female donor with breast cancer. Some clones in this sample may be carry-over from other donors' samples. The sample was breast tumor tissue. J is TRBJ2-5 and V is TRBV27; D is perhaps TRBD2 (5 bases). The CDR3, as DNA: TGTGCCAGCAGTTTACGAGGGTTGGAGACCCAGTACTTC. This gives the protein CASSLRGLETQYF.